The following is a T cell receptor beta chain sequence with its context. Its antigen is not known. This sample was included in a study of T cell responses to AZD1222 COVID-19 vaccine. General study findings and limits: The CD4 TCRs associated with vaccination extended across spike and predominated at 160-218 and 743-854. Scientists sampled the repertoires only once the peak T cell response had passed. Donors in the cohort were predominantly white British and more often female, and clonal diversity was possibly underestimated. Per reports, nearly half of all spike-specific TCRs target regions that are unmutated in variants.

TCRdb's table, derived via immunoSEQ multiplex PCR, lists solely in-frame clones and lacks some. Of roughly 150,000 clones listed, about nine tenths are singletons. V lost 2 bases and J 7 bases, leaving 6 bases between the germline ends. CDR1 and CDR2 from the germline V gene are SGHTA and FQGNSA. The CDR3 has 12 amino acids. The chain carries TRBV7-2 and TRBJ2-1; unclear D gene. The sequence came from an adult in good health. Source: peripheral blood, taken on day 0 of AZD1222 vaccination. CDR3 in DNA: TGTGCCAGCAGCTTAATTAGGAATGAGCAGTTCTTC. This gives the protein CASSLIRNEQFF.